Below are 19 T cell receptor beta chains sequenced from a single sample in a study of cytomegalovirus exposure and HLA in healthy donors. Researchers ran the PCR with 60 Vbeta and 13 Jbeta primers. Produced via immunoSEQ multiplex PCR; TCRdb's table is partial and in-frame only. The sample comprises under 200,000 clones, more than 60% of which are singletons, and around 3.2% rests with the top ten. What was sequenced was PBMCs. These receptors came from a woman in her forties or fifties in good health and CMV-seropositive.

The rearrangement joins TRBV7-9 to TRBJ2-5; 10 nucleotides agree with TRBD1. Germline CDR1 SEHNR, CDR2 FQNEAQ (reference sequence). V dropped 4 bases and J dropped 4; count of bases not matched to a gene: 3. This CDR3 is built from 14 residues. CDR3 coding DNA: TGTGCCAGCAGCTCCCGGGACAGGGGAGAGACCCAGTACTTC. Protein product: CASSSRDRGETQYF.

V is TRBV5-6 and J is TRBJ1-4; 7 bases fit TRBD1. Germline CDR1 is SGHDT and CDR2 is YYEEEE. J was trimmed by 5 bases and V by 1 base; bases with no gene match: 5. The CDR3 has 15 residues. The CDR3 bases are TGTGCCAGCAGCTTGATTACAGGGGTCAATGAAAAACTGTTTTTT. It is translated as CASSLITGVNEKLFF.

About this clone: An end of the junction differs from the germline gene, which may be a read error. The V call is TRBV30, the J call TRBJ2-6; the D gene is possibly TRBD1 (5 bases). Germline loops: CDR1 GTSNPN, CDR2 SVGIG (reference sequence). The CDR3 covers 16 residues. The CDR3 region is CAWSVSGSSGANGLTF. CDR3 sequence (DNA): TGTGCCTGGAGTGTCTCAGGATCCTCTGGGGCCAACGGCCTGACTTTC. Filled out from reference TRBV30 and TRBJ2-6, the complete variable domain reads SQTIHQWPATLVQPVGSPLSLECTVEGTSNPNLYWYRQAAGRGLQLLFYSVGIGQISSEVPQNLSASRPQDRQFILSSKKLLLSDSGFYLCAWSVSGSSGANGLTFGAGSRLTVL.

The chain couples TRBV7-2 to TRBJ2-2; D might be TRBD2 (6 bases). The germline V gene has CDR1 SGHTA and CDR2 FQGNSA. V lost 2 bases and J lost 3, with 10 bases in between. This CDR3 has 15 residues. The CDR3: CASSLWGEDTGELFF. The CDR3 DNA sequence: TGTGCCAGCAGCTTATGGGGGGAGGACACCGGGGAGCTGTTTTTT.

CDR3 loop: CASSLTSGGAGFIYEQYF. In DNA, the CDR3 is TGCGCCAGCAGCCTGACTAGCGGGGGGGCCGGGTTTATTTACGAGCAGTACTTC. The gene calls are TRBV5-1 and TRBJ2-5, with 14 bases matching TRBD2. The DNA end is a closer match to TRBJ2-7, so the J assignment may be wrong. This CDR3 has 18 amino acids. In germline, CDR1 is SGHRS, CDR2 YFSETQ.

The chain is built from TRBV11-2 and TRBJ2-7; TRBD1 matches at 9 bases. The germline V gene encodes CDR1 SGHAT and CDR2 FQNNGV. The CDR3 contains 17 residues. J lost 3 bases, V lost 0 bases, and 9 bases had no gene match. The CDR3 coding sequence is TGTGCCAGCAGCTTAGATCTGGACAGGGGAGGACTCTACGAGCAGTACTTC. Its protein is CASSLDLDRGGLYEQYF.

The V gene is TRBV5-1, the J gene TRBJ2-7; D possibly corresponds to TRBD2 (6 bases). V lost 2 bases to trimming and J lost 3 bases, with 15 bases between them. CDR3 length equals 15 residues. Germline V gene data show CDR1 as SGHRS and CDR2 as YFSETQ. This CDR3 reads CASSFPGSVHYEQYF. CDR3 nucleotides: TGCGCCAGCAGCTTTCCCGGGAGCGTGCACTACGAGCAGTACTTC.

The rearrangement links TRBV11-2 to TRBJ2-5, with 9 bases matching TRBD1. Germline assignment: CDR1 SGHAT and CDR2 FQNNGV. V gave up 5 bases and J gave up 2 bases; unmatched junction bases: 3. There are 14 residues in the CDR3. CDR3 bases: TGTGCCAGCAGCCCTGGACAGGGGCAAGAGACCCAGTACTTC. This encodes CASSPGQGQETQYF.

V usage is TRBV19 and J usage is TRBJ1-5, with D uncertain. The CDR3 has 16 residues. Germline-derived CDR1 and CDR2 are LNHDA and SQIVND (reference sequence). Trimming pared 0 bases from V and 2 bases from J, leaving 11 bases between. CDR3: CASSIDLAGGNQPQHF. CDR3 in DNA: TGTGCCAGTAGTATAGATCTCGCCGGGGGCAATCAGCCCCAGCATTTT.

The chain couples TRBV7-2 to TRBJ2-7, with a weak D call TRBD1 (5 bases). With 0 bases removed from V and 5 bases from J, the gap between germline ends came to 23 bases. Germline V gives CDR1 SGHTA, CDR2 FQGNSA. The CDR3 spans 18 residues. The CDR3 is CASSLALRGSVVNNEQYF. The DNA for the CDR3 is TGTGCCAGCAGCTTAGCTTTAAGGGGAAGTGTGGTGAACAACGAGCAGTACTTC.

This chain joins TRBV19 and TRBJ2-3; 11 bases match TRBD2. Germline V gene lookup returns CDR1 LNHDA and CDR2 SQIVND (reference sequence). This CDR3 region has 16 residues. With 8 bases clipped from V and 2 bases from J, the junction kept 9 bases outside the gene matches. The CDR3 sequence: CASSRTSGSVTDTQYF. CDR3 coding DNA: TGTGCCAGTTCTCGGACTAGCGGGTCCGTCACAGATACGCAGTATTTT. The whole variable domain, filled in from reference TRBV19 and TRBJ2-3, reads DGGITQSPKYLFRKEGQNVTLSCEQNLNHDAMYWYRQDPGQGLRLIYYSQIVNDFQKGDIAEGYSVSREKKESFPLTVTSAQKNPTAFYLCASSRTSGSVTDTQYFGPGTRLTVL.

This chain uses TRBV7-2 with TRBJ2-7, with TRBD1 matching over 8 bases. The germline CDR1 and CDR2 sequences are SGHTA and FQGNSA. V trimming: 5 bases; J trimming: 4 bases; junction bases outside the gene matches: 10. There are 15 residues in the CDR3. The CDR3 coding sequence is TGTGCCAGCAGCCCAACGGACAGGGACGGGTACGAGCAGTACTTC. Translating it yields CASSPTDRDGYEQYF.

This chain uses TRBV30 with TRBJ2-7, with 8 bases matching TRBD1. The length of the CDR3 is 13 residues. Germline trimming cut 5 bases from V and 4 bases from J; bases unmatched to any gene: 7. Germline CDR1 reads GTSNPN; CDR2 reads SVGIG (reference sequence). CDR3 amino acids: CAWAGQGWYEQYF. The CDR3 DNA reads as TGTGCCTGGGCCGGACAGGGCTGGTACGAGCAGTACTTC.

V is TRBV5-4 and J is TRBJ1-2; 9 bases are a match to TRBD1. Germline CDR1 and CDR2: SGHNT and YYREEE (reference sequence). V shed 4 bases and J 4 bases; nucleotides not matched to a gene: 8. The CDR3 runs 15 residues. DNA of the CDR3: TGTGCCAGCAGCCCCGGGACAGGGCATTCCTATGGCTACACCTTC. This gives the protein CASSPGTGHSYGYTF.

Worth noting for this clone: A read error may produce the germline difference seen at one junction end. The chain carries TRBV6-1 and TRBJ2-4, with no clear D. Germline V gives CDR1 MNHNS, CDR2 SASEGT. This CDR3 comprises 16 residues. The CDR3 sequence is CASSEALGLSKNSQYF. CDR3 bases: TGTGCCAGCAGTGAAGCGCTTGGTCTAAGCAAAAACAGTCAGTACTTC.

This clone came up a few times. The chain uses TRBV12-5 and TRBJ2-7, with 8 positions matching TRBD1. CDR3 length equals 13 residues. Trimming took 6 bases from V and 5 from J; bases not matched to a gene: 6. Germline-derived CDR1 and CDR2 are LGHNT and FRNRAP. The CDR3 loop is CASGLGQGNEQYF. The CDR3 DNA is TGTGCTAGTGGCCTCGGACAGGGCAACGAGCAGTACTTC. Using reference TRBV12-5 and TRBJ2-7 for the parts outside the CDR3, the full variable domain is DARVTQTPRHKVTEMGQEVTMRCQPILGHNTVFWYRQTMMQGLELLAYFRNRAPLDDSGMPKDRFSAEMPDATLATLKIQPSEPRDSAVYFCASGLGQGNEQYFGPGTRLTVT.

The chain is built from TRBV7-2 and TRBJ1-5, with 8 bases identical to TRBD1. Germline V gene sequence: CDR1 SGHTA, CDR2 FQGNSA. The J segment lost 4 bases and the V segment lost 6 bases, leaving 8 bases of the junction unmatched. The CDR3 sequence is 15 residues long. CDR3 amino acids: CASSWQGARNQPQHF. The DNA for the CDR3 is TGTGCCAGCAGTTGGCAGGGGGCACGGAATCAGCCCCAGCATTTT.

The rearrangement joins TRBV7-9 to TRBJ2-1; TRBD2 aligns across 13 bases. Trimming took 5 bases from V and 6 from J; bases not matched to a gene: 4. This CDR3 has 15 amino acids. CDR1 is SEHNR and CDR2 is FQNEAQ in the germline V gene (reference sequence). The chain's CDR3 is CASSVTSGGINEQFF. The CDR3 region has the DNA TGTGCCAGCAGCGTGACTAGCGGGGGGATCAATGAGCAGTTCTTC. Using reference TRBV7-9 and TRBJ2-1 for the parts outside the CDR3, the full variable domain is DTGVSQNPRHKITKRGQNVTFRCDPISEHNRLYWYRQTLGQGPEFLTYFQNEAQLEKSRLLSDRFSAERPKGSFSTLEIQRTEQGDSAMYLCASSVTSGGINEQFFGPGTRLTVL.

The CDR3 DNA follows: TGTGCCAGCAGCGTGGAGGATAACTATGGCTACACCTTC. Its translation is CASSVEDNYGYTF. The rearrangement links TRBV9 to TRBJ1-2, with D hard to call. The V end was cut by 2 bases, the J end by 1 base, with 6 bases between. The CDR3 is made up of 13 amino acids. Looked up from germline, CDR1 is SGDLS and CDR2 is YYNGEE.